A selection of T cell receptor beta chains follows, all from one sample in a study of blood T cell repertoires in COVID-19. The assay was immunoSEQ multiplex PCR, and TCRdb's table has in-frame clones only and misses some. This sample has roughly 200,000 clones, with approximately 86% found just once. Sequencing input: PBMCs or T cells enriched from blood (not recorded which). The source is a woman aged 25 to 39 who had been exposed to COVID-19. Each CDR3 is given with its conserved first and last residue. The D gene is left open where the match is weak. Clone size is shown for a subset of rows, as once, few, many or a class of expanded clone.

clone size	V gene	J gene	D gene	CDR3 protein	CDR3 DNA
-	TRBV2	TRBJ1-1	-	CASSGTGRGATEAFF	TGTGCCAGCAGTGGAACGGGGAGGGGTGCCACTGAAGCTTTCTTT
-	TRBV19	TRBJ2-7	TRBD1	CAKGTGVEQYF	TGTGCCAAAGGGACAGGGGTCGAGCAGTACTTC
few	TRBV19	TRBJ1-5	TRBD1	CASSIVAGGPPAYYSNQPQHF	TGTGCCAGTAGTATAGTTGCAGGGGGCCCTCCCGCTTATTATAGCAATCAGCCCCAGCATTTT
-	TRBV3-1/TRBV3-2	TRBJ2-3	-	CASSQLPTEMGYF	TGTGCCAGCAGCCAACTCCCAACAGAAATGGGGTATTTT
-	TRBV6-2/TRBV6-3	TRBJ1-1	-	CASSYTLYRKVGNTEAFF	TGTGCCAGCAGTTACACACTGTACAGGAAGGTGGGAAACACTGAAGCTTTCTTT
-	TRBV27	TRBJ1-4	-	CASSLSWGGEKLFF	TGTGCCAGCAGTTTATCGTGGGGGGGTGAAAAACTGTTTTTT
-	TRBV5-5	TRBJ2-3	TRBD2	CASSLALAGGSRDTQYF	TGTGCCAGCAGCTTGGCCCTAGCGGGGGGGTCGCGAGATACGCAGTATTTT
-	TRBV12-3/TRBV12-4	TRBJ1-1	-	CASRRKGTEAFF	TGTGCCAGCAGACGAAAGGGGACTGAAGCTTTCTTT
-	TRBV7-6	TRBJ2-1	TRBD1	CASSTLTGGYNEQFF	TGTGCCAGCAGCACCTTGACAGGGGGGTACAATGAGCAGTTCTTC
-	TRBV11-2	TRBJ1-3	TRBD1	CASSPRPGQGGNTIYF	TGTGCCAGCAGCCCACGTCCGGGACAGGGAGGAAACACCATATATTTT